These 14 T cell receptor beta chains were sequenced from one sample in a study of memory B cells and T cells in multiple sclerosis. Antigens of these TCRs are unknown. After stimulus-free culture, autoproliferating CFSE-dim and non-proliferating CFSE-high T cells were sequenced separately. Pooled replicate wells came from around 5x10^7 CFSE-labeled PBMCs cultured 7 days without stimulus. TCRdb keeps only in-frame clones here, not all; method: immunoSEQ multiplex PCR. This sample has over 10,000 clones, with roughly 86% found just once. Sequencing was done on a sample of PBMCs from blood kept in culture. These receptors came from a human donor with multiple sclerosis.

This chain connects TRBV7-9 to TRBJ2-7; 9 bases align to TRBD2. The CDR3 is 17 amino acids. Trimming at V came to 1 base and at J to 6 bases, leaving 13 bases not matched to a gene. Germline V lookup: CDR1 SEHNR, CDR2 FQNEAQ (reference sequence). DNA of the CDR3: TGTGCCAGCAGCTTAGTACTAGCGGGTACAGTCATATCCGAGCAGTACTTC. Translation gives CASSLVLAGTVISEQYF.

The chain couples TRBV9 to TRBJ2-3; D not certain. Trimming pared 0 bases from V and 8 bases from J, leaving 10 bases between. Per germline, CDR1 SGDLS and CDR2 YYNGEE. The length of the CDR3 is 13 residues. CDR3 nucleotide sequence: TGTGCCAGCAGCGTAGTATCAGATTCTACGCAGTATTTT. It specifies CASSVVSDSTQYF.

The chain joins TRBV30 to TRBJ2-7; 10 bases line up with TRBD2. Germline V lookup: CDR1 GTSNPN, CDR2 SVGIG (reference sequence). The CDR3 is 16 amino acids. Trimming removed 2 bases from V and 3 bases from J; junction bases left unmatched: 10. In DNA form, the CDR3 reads TGTGCCTGGAGTAATGGAGCGGGAGGGGGTGGCTACGAGCAGTACTTC. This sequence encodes CAWSNGAGGGGYEQYF. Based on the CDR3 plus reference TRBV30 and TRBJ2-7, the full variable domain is SQTIHQWPATLVQPVGSPLSLECTVEGTSNPNLYWYRQAAGRGLQLLFYSVGIGQISSEVPQNLSASRPQDRQFILSSKKLLLSDSGFYLCAWSNGAGGGGYEQYFGPGTRLTVT.

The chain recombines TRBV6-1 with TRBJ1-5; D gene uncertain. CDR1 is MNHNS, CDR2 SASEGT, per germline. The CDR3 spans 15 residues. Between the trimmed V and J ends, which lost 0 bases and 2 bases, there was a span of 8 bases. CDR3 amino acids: CASSEARGGNQPQHF. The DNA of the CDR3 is TGTGCCAGCAGTGAAGCGCGGGGAGGCAATCAGCCCCAGCATTTT.

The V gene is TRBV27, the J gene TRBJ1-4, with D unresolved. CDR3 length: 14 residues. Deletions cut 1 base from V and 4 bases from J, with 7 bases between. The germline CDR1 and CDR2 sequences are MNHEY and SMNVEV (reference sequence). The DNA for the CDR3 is TGTGCCAGCAGTTTATATATCTATAATGAAAAACTGTTTTTT. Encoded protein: CASSLYIYNEKLFF.

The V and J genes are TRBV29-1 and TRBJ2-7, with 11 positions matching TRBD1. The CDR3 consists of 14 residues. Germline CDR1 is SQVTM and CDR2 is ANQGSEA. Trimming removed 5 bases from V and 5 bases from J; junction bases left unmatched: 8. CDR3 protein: CSVLGQGAFHEQYF. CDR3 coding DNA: TGCAGCGTTCTTGGACAGGGGGCTTTCCACGAGCAGTACTTC.

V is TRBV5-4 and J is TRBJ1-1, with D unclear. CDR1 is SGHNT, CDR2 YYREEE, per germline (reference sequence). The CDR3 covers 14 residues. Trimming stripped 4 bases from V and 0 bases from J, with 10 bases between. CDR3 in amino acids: CASSQDGMNTEAFF. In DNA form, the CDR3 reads TGTGCCAGCAGCCAGGACGGTATGAACACTGAAGCTTTCTTT. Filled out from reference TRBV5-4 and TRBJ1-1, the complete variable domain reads ETGVTQSPTHLIKTRGQQVTLRCSSQSGHNTVSWYQQALGQGPQFIFQYYREEENGRGNFPPRFSGLQFPNYSSELNVNALELDDSALYLCASSQDGMNTEAFFGQGTRLTVV.

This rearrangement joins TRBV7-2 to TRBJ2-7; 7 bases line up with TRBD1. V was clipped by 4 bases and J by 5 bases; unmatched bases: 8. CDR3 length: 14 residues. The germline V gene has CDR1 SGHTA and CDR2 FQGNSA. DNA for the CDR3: TGTGCCAGCAGCTCGGGACAGCTGGGGAACGAGCAGTACTTC. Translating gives CASSSGQLGNEQYF.

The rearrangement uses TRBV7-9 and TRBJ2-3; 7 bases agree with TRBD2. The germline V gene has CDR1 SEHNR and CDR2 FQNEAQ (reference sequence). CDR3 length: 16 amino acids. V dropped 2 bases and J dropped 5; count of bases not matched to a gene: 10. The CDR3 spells CASSLISREPGDTQYF. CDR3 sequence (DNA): TGTGCCAGCAGCTTAATTTCGCGGGAGCCGGGAGATACGCAGTATTTT. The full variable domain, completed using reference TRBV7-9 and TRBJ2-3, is DTGVSQNPRHKITKRGQNVTFRCDPISEHNRLYWYRQTLGQGPEFLTYFQNEAQLEKSRLLSDRFSAERPKGSFSTLEIQRTEQGDSAMYLCASSLISREPGDTQYFGPGTRLTVL.

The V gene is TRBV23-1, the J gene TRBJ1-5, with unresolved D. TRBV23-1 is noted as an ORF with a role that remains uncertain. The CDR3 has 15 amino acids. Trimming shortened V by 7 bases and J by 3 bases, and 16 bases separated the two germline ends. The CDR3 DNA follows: TGCGCCAGCAATCATGCTTGGGTTTCCAATCAGCCCCAGCATTTT. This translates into CASNHAWVSNQPQHF.

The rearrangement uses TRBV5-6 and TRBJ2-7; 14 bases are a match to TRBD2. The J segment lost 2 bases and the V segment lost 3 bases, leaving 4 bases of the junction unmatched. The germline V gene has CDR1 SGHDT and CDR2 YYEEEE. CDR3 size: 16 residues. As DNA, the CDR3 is TGTGCCAGCAGCTCAAGACTAGCGGGAGGGGCCTACGAGCAGTACTTC. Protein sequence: CASSSRLAGGAYEQYF. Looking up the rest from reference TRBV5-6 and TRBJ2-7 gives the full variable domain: DAGVTQSPTHLIKTRGQQVTLRCSPKSGHDTVSWYQQALGQGPQFIFQYYEEEERQRGNFPDRFSGHQFPNYSSELNVNALLLGDSALYLCASSSRLAGGAYEQYFGPGTRLTVT.

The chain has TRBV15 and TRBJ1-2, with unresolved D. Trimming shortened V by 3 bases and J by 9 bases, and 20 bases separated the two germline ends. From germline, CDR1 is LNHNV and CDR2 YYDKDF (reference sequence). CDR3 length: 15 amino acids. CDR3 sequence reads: CATSSGTGLSNRYTF. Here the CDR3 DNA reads TGTGCCACCAGCAGCGGAACGGGATTAAGCAATCGCTACACCTTC.

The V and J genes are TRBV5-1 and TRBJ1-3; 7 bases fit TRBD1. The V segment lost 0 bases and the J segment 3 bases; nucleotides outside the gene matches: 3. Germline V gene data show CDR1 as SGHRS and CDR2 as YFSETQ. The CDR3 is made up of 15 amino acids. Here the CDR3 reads CASSLAGGFGNTIYF. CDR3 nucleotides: TGCGCCAGCAGCTTGGCAGGGGGGTTTGGAAACACCATATATTTT.

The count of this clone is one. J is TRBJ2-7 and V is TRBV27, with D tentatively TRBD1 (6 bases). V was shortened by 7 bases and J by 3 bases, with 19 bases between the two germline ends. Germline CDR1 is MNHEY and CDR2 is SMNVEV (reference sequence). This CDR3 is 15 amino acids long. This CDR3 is CASKVGQTSGYEQYF. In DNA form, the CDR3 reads TGTGCCAGCAAAGTCGGACAGACGTCCGGCTACGAGCAGTACTTC.